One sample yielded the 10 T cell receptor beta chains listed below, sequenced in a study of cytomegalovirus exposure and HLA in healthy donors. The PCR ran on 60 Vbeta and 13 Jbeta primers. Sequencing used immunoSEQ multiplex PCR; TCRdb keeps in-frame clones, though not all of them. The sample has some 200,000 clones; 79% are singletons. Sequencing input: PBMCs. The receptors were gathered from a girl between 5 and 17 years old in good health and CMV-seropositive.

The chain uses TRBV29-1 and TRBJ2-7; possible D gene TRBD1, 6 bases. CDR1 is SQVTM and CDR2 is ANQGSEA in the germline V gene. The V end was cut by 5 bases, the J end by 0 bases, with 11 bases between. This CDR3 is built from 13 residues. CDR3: CSVSRGSSYEQYF. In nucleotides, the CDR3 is TGCAGCGTTTCCAGGGGCAGCTCCTACGAGCAGTACTTC.

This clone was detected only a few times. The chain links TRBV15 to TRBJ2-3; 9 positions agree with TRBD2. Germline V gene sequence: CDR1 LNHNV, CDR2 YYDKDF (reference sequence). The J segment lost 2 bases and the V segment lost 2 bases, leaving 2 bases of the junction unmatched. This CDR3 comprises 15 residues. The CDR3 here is CATSRKRGATDTQYF. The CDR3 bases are TGTGCCACCAGCAGAAAGCGGGGGGCCACAGATACGCAGTATTTT.

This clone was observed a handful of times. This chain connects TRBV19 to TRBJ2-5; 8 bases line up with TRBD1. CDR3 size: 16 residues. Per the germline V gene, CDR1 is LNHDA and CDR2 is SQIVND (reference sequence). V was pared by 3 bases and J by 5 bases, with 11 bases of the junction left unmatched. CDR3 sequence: CASSMGSGTGEETQYF. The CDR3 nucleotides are TGTGCCAGTAGTATGGGGTCTGGGACAGGAGAGGAGACCCAGTACTTC.

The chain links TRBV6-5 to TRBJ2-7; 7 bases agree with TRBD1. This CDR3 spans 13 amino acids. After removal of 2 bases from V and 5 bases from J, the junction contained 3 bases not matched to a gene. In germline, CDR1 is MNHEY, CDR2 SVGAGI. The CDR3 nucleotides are TGTGCCAGCAGTTACAGGGGGCCGAACGAGCAGTACTTC. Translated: CASSYRGPNEQYF.

CDR3 sequence: CASSQEGSYQETQYF. CDR3 DNA: TGCGCCAGCAGCCAAGAGGGCAGCTACCAAGAGACCCAGTACTTC. The chain links TRBV4-3 to TRBJ2-5, with D uncertain. Germline loops: CDR1 LGHNA, CDR2 YSLEER. This CDR3 has 15 residues. The ends were cut back, 0 bases at V and 0 bases at J, with 8 bases in the middle.

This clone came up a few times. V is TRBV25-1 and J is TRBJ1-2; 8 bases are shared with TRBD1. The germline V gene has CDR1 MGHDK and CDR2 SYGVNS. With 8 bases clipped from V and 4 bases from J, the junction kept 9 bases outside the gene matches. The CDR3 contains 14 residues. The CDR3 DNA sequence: TGTGCCAGCGGGTCCCTTCAGGGGGCCTATGGCTACACCTTC. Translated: CASGSLQGAYGYTF.

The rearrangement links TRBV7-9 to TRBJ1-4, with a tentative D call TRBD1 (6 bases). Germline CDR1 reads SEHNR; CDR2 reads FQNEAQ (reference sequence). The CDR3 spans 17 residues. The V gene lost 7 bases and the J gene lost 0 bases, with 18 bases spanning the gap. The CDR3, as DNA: TGTGCCAGCACCACTTACAGGGACGGGGCAACTAATGAAAAACTGTTTTTT. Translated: CASTTYRDGATNEKLFF. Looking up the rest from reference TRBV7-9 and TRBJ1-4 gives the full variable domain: DTGVSQNPRHKITKRGQNVTFRCDPISEHNRLYWYRQTLGQGPEFLTYFQNEAQLEKSRLLSDRFSAERPKGSFSTLEIQRTEQGDSAMYLCASTTYRDGATNEKLFFGSGTQLSVL.

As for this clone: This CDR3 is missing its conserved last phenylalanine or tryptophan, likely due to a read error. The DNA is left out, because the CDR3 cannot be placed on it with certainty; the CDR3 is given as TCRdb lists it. CDR3 sequence: CARPFNWRERLL. The chain uses TRBV19 and TRBJ1-2. The CDR3 is made up of 12 amino acids, end residues included. Per the germline V gene, CDR1 is LNHDA and CDR2 is SQIVND (reference sequence).

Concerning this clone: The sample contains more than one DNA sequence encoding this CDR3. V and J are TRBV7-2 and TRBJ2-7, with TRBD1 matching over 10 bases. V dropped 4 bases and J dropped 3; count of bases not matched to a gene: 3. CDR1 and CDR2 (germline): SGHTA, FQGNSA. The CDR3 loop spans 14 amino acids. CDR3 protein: CASSSTGGFYEQYF. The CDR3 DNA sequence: TGTGCCAGCAGCTCGACAGGGGGCTTCTACGAGCAGTACTTC.

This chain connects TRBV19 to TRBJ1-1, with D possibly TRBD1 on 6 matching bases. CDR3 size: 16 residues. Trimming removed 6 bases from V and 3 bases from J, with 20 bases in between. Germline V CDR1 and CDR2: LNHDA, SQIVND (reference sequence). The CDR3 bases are TGTGCCAGTAGCACAGGGTACTTAGGAGCGGACACTGAAGCTTTCTTT. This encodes CASSTGYLGADTEAFF.